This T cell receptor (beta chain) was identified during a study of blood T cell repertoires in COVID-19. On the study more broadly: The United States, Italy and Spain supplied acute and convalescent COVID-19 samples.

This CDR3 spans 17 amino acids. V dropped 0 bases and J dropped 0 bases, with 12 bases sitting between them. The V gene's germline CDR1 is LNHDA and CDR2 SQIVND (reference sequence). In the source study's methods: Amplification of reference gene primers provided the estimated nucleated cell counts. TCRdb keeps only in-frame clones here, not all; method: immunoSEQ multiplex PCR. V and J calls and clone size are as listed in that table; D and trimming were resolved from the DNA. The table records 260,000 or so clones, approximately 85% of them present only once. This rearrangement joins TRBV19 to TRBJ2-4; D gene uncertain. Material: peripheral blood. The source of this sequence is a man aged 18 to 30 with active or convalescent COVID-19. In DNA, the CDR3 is TGTGCCAGTAGTATAGACCAGGCACAGCTAGCCAAAAACATTCAGTACTTC. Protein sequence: CASSIDQAQLAKNIQYF.